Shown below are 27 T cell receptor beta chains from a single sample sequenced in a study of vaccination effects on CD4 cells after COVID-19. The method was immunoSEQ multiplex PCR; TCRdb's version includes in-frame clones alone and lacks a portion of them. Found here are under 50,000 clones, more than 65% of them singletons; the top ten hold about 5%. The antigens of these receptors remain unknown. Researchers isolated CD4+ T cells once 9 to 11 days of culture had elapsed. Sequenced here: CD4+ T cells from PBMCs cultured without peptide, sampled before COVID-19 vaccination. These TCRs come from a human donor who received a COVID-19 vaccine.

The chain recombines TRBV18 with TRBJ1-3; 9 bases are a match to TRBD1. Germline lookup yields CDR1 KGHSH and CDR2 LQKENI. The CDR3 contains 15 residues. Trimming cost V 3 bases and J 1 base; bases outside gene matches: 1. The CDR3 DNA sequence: TGTGCCAGCTCACCTGGACAGGGGTCTGGAAACACCATATATTTT. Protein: CASSPGQGSGNTIYF.

The CDR3: CASSSTGGTYEQYF. Here the CDR3 DNA reads TGTGCCAGCAGTTCAACGGGGGGAACCTACGAGCAGTACTTC. The chain uses TRBV6-5 and TRBJ2-7, with 7 bases fitting TRBD2. V dropped 4 bases and J dropped 2; count of bases not matched to a gene: 5. Per germline, CDR1 MNHEY and CDR2 SVGAGI. This CDR3 has 14 residues.

This chain's CDR3 is CASSQTRPGGGHTDTQYF. CDR3 nucleotide sequence: TGCGCCAGCAGCCAAACCCGCCCAGGGGGGGGCCACACAGATACGCAGTATTTT. The rearrangement uses TRBV4-1 and TRBJ2-3; D tentatively reads TRBD1 or TRBD2 (7 bases each). V was cut by 2 bases and J by 2 bases, with 20 bases left in between. Germline V gives CDR1 MGHRA, CDR2 YSYEKL. The CDR3 covers 18 residues.

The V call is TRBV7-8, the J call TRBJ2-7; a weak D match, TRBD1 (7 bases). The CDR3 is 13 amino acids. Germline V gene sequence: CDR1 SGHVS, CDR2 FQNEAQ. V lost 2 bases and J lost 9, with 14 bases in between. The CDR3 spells CASSLRQGGVQYF. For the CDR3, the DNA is TGTGCCAGCAGCTTAAGACAGGGCGGGGTGCAGTACTTC.

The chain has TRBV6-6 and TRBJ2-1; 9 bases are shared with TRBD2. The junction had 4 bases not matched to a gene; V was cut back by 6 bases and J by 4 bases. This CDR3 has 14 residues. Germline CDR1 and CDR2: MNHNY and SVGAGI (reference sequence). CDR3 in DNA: TGTGCCAGCAGGAAGCGGGGGGCGTACAATGAGCAGTTCTTC. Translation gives CASRKRGAYNEQFF.

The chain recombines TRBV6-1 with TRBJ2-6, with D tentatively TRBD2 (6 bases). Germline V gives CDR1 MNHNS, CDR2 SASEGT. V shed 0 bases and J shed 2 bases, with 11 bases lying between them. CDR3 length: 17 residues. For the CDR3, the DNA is TGTGCCAGCAGTGAAGCGCCGGGGGAAGCTGGGGCCAACGTCCTGACTTTC. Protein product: CASSEAPGEAGANVLTF.

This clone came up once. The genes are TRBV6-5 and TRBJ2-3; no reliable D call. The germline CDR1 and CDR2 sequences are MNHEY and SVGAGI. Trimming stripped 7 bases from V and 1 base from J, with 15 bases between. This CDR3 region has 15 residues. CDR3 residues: CASTRRPPGTDTQYF. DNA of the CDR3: TGTGCCAGCACCCGCAGGCCACCGGGCACAGATACGCAGTATTTT.

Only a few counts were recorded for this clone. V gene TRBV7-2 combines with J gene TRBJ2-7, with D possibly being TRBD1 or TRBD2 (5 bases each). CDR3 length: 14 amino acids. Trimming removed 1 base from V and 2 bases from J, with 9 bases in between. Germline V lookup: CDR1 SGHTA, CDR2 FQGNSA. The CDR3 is CASSLGGGPYEQYF. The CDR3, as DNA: TGTGCCAGCAGCTTAGGTGGGGGACCCTACGAGCAGTACTTC.

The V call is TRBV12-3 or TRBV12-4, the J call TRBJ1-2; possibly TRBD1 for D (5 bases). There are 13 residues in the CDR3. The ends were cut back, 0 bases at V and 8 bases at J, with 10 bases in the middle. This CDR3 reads CASSLAWRGGYTF. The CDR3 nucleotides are TGTGCCAGCAGTTTAGCGTGGCGGGGCGGCTACACCTTC.

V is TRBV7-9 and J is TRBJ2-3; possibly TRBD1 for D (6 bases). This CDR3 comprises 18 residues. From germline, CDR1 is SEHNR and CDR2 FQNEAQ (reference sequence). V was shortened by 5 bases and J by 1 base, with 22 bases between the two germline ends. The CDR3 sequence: CASSRVGPASGGTDTQYF. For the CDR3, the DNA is TGTGCCAGCAGCCGGGTGGGTCCAGCCTCAGGGGGCACAGATACGCAGTATTTT.

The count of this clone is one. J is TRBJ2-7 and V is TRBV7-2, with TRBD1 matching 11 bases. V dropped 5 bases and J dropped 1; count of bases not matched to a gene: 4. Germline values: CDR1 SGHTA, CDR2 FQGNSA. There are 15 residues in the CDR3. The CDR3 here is CASSQRDRGSYEQYF. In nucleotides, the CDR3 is TGTGCCAGCAGCCAGAGGGACAGGGGGTCCTACGAGCAGTACTTC.

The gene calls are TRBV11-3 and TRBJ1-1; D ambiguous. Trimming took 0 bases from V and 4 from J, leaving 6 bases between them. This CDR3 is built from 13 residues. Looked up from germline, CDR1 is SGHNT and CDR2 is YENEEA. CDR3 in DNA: TGTGCCAGCAGCTTAGAAGACACCACTGAAGCTTTCTTT. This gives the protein CASSLEDTTEAFF.

Here the CDR3 DNA reads TGTGCCAGCGAGGGGGCGAGCTACGAGCAGTACTTC. Its protein product is CASEGASYEQYF. This chain links TRBV3-1 (or the pseudogene TRBV3-2) with TRBJ2-7; 7 positions match TRBD1. The V and J ends lost 8 bases and 3 bases, in that order; junction bases with no gene match: 4. The CDR3 is 12 amino acids. Germline loops: CDR1 LGHDT, CDR2 YNNKEL (reference sequence).

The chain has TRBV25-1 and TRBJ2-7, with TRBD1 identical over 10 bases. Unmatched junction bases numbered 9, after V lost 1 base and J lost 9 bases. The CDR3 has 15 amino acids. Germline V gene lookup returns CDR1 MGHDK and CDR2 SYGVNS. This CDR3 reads CASSEWGDRGRVQYF. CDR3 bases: TGTGCCAGCAGTGAATGGGGGGACAGGGGTCGAGTGCAGTACTTC.

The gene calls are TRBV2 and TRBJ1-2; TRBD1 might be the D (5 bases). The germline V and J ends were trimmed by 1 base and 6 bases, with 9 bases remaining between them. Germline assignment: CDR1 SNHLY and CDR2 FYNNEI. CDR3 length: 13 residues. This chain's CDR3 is CASSEGEGHGYTF. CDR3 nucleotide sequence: TGTGCCAGCAGTGAAGGGGAGGGGCATGGCTACACCTTC.

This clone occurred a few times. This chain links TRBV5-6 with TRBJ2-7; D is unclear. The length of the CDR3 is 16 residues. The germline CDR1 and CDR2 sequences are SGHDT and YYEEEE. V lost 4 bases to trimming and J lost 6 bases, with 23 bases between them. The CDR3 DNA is TGTGCCAGCAGCCGAGGCTCATACTGGGGAAATCGCGAGCAGTACTTC. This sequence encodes CASSRGSYWGNREQYF.

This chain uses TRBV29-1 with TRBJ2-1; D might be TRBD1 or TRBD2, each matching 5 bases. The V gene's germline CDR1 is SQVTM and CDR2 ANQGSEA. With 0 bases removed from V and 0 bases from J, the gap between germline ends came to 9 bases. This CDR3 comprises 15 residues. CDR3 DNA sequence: TGCAGCGTTGAAGATCCAGGGAGCTCCTACAATGAGCAGTTCTTC. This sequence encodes CSVEDPGSSYNEQFF.

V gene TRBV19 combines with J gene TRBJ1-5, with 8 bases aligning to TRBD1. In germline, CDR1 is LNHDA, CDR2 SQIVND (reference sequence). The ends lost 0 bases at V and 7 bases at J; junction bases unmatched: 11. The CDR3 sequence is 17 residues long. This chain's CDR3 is CASSIEAARGRGQPQHF. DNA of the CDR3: TGTGCCAGTAGTATAGAGGCGGCCAGGGGGCGAGGCCAGCCCCAGCATTTT.

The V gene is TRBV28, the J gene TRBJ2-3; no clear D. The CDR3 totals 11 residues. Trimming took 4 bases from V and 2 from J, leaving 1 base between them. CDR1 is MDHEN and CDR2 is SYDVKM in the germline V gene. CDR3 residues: CASSYTDTQYF. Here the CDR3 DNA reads TGTGCCAGCAGTTACACAGATACGCAGTATTTT.

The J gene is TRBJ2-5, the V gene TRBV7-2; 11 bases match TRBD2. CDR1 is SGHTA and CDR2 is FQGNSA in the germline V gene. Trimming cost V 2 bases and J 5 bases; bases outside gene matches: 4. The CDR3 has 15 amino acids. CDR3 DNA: TGTGCCAGCAGCTTATTAGCGGGAGGGAGGGAGACCCAGTACTTC. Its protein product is CASSLLAGGRETQYF.

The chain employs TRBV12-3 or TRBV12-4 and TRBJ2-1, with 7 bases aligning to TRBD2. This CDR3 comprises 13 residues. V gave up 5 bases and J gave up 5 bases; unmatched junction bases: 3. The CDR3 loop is CASSGRENNEQFF. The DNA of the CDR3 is TGTGCCAGCAGTGGGAGGGAAAACAATGAGCAGTTCTTC.

The CDR3 protein is CASSLQGTEAFF. The CDR3 nucleotides read TGTGCCAGCAGTTTACAGGGGACTGAAGCTTTCTTT. This rearrangement joins TRBV6-6 to TRBJ1-1; TRBD1 matches at 7 bases. Germline lookup yields CDR1 MNHNY and CDR2 SVGAGI (reference sequence). This CDR3 is built from 12 residues. J gave up 5 bases and V 4 bases, and 1 base lay outside the gene matches.

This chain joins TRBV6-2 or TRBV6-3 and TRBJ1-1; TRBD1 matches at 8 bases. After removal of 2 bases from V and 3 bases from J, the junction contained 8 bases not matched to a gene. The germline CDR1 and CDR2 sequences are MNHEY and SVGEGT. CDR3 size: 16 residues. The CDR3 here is CASSYPTGAVDTEAFF. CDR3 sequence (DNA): TGTGCCAGCAGTTACCCGACAGGGGCAGTAGACACTGAAGCTTTCTTT.

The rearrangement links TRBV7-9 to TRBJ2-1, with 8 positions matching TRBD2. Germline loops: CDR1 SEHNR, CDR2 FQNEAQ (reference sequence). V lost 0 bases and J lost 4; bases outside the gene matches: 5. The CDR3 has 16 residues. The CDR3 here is CASSLARGAGYNEQFF. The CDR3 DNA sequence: TGTGCCAGCAGCTTAGCGCGGGGGGCTGGGTACAATGAGCAGTTCTTC.

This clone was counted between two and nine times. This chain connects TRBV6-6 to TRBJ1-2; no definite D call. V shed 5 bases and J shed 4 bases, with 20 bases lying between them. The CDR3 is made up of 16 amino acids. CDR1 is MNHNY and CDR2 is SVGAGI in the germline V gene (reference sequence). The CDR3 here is CASSRLNGLRRYGYTF. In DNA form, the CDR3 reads TGTGCCAGCAGTCGACTAAACGGACTGCGACGCTATGGCTACACCTTC.

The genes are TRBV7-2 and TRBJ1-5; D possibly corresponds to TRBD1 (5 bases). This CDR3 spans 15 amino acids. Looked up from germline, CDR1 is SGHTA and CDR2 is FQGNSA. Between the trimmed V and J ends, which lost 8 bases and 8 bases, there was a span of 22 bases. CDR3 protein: CASLERGGFIKPQHF. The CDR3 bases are TGTGCCAGCCTCGAAAGGGGTGGATTCATCAAGCCCCAGCATTTT.

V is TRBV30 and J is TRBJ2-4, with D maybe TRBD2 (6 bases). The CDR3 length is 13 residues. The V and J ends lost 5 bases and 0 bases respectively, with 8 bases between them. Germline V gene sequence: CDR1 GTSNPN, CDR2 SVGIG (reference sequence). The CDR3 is CAWSGVAKNIQYF. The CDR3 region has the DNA TGTGCCTGGTCGGGGGTAGCCAAAAACATTCAGTACTTC. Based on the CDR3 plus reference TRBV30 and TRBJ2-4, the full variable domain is SQTIHQWPATLVQPVGSPLSLECTVEGTSNPNLYWYRQAAGRGLQLLFYSVGIGQISSEVPQNLSASRPQDRQFILSSKKLLLSDSGFYLCAWSGVAKNIQYFGAGTRLSVL.